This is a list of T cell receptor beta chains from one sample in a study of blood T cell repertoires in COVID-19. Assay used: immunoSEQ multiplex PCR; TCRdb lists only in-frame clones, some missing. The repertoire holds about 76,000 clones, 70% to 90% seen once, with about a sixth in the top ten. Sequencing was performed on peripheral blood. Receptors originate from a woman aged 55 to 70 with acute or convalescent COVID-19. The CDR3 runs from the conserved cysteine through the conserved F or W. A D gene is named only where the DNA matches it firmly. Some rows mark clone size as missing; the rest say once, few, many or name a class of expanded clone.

cdr3_nt: TGCAGTGCTAGACGTACCGGGGAGCTGTTTTTT; cdr3_aa: CSARRTGELFF; j_call: TRBJ2-2; v_call: TRBV20-1; d_call: .; clone_size: once
cdr3_nt: TGCAGCGTTGGGGACAGGATAAACTATGGCTACACCTTC; cdr3_aa: CSVGDRINYGYTF; j_call: TRBJ1-2; v_call: TRBV29-1; d_call: TRBD1; clone_size: .
cdr3_nt: TGTGCCAGTAGTATCAGTGGGACAGGGGCGATCAATCAGCCCCAGCATTTT; cdr3_aa: CASSISGTGAINQPQHF; j_call: TRBJ1-5; v_call: TRBV19; d_call: TRBD1; clone_size: few
cdr3_nt: TGTGCCAGCAGCAAACGGGGTTGCTCTGGGGCCAACGTCCTGACTTTC; cdr3_aa: CASSKRGCSGANVLTF; j_call: TRBJ2-6; v_call: TRBV21-1; d_call: .; clone_size: .
cdr3_nt: TGCAGCCCGGTCGTTTTTTCGGGAATCATGAACACTGAAGCTTTCTTT; cdr3_aa: CSPVVFSGIMNTEAFF; j_call: TRBJ1-1; v_call: TRBV29-1; d_call: .; clone_size: .
cdr3_nt: TGTGCCAGCAGCCCTCTCCCGGGGACAGGGGGACGATTCTATAATTCACCCCTCCACTTT; cdr3_aa: CASSPLPGTGGRFYNSPLHF; j_call: TRBJ1-6; v_call: TRBV7-8; d_call: TRBD1; clone_size: few
cdr3_nt: TGTGCCAGCAGTCCTGGGGAGGGTCGCGTCTATGGCTACACCTTC; cdr3_aa: CASSPGEGRVYGYTF; j_call: TRBJ1-2; v_call: TRBV6-5; d_call: .; clone_size: .
cdr3_nt: TGTGCCAGCAGCCCCGGGACAGGGCTAGAGACCCAGTACTTC; cdr3_aa: CASSPGTGLETQYF; j_call: TRBJ2-5; v_call: TRBV11-3; d_call: TRBD1; clone_size: .
cdr3_nt: TGTGCCAGCAGCTTATCTCTGGCAGGGGCGAACACCGGGGAGCTGTTTTTT; cdr3_aa: CASSLSLAGANTGELFF; j_call: TRBJ2-2; v_call: TRBV7-3; d_call: .; clone_size: .
cdr3_nt: TGTGCCAGTAGTATTCTTTCAGGGGAAGGTCAGCCCCAGCATTTT; cdr3_aa: CASSILSGEGQPQHF; j_call: TRBJ1-5; v_call: TRBV19; d_call: .; clone_size: .
cdr3_nt: TGTGCCTGGAGTCCCCGGGGGAACTATGGCTACACCTTC; cdr3_aa: CAWSPRGNYGYTF; j_call: TRBJ1-2; v_call: TRBV30; d_call: .; clone_size: .
cdr3_nt: TGTGCCAGCAGTAACCCGGGGAATGAGCAGTTCTTC; cdr3_aa: CASSNPGNEQFF; j_call: TRBJ2-1; v_call: TRBV11-2; d_call: .; clone_size: .
cdr3_nt: TGTGCCAGCAGCGCCCGACAGCCTTATCAGCCCCAGCATTTT; cdr3_aa: CASSARQPYQPQHF; j_call: TRBJ1-5; v_call: TRBV5-8; d_call: .; clone_size: .
cdr3_nt: TGTGCCAGCAGCTTAAGTGGTCGGGTTTCTTCCTATGGCTACACCTTC; cdr3_aa: CASSLSGRVSSYGYTF; j_call: TRBJ1-2; v_call: TRBV5-7; d_call: .; clone_size: .
cdr3_nt: TGCGCCAGCAGCCATCCGGGGTCCGATGAGCAGTTCTTC; cdr3_aa: CASSHPGSDEQFF; j_call: TRBJ2-1; v_call: TRBV4-3; d_call: .; clone_size: .
cdr3_nt: TGTGCCACCAGTGATGCAGGGTTTCAGCCCCAGCATTTT; cdr3_aa: CATSDAGFQPQHF; j_call: TRBJ1-5; v_call: TRBV24-1; d_call: .; clone_size: .
cdr3_nt: TGCAGCGTTGAGTCCATCTATGGCTACACCTTC; cdr3_aa: CSVESIYGYTF; j_call: TRBJ1-2; v_call: TRBV29-1; d_call: .; clone_size: .
cdr3_nt: TGTGCCAGCAGTGAAGCACAGGGGGCGCGGAATGAGCAGTTCTTC; cdr3_aa: CASSEAQGARNEQFF; j_call: TRBJ2-1; v_call: TRBV6-1; d_call: TRBD1; clone_size: .
cdr3_nt: TGCGCCAGCAGTCCGCCCCGGGTATTCCTTATAACCAAAAACATTCAGTACTTC; cdr3_aa: CASSPPRVFLITKNIQYF; j_call: TRBJ2-4; v_call: TRBV23-1; d_call: .; clone_size: .
cdr3_nt: TGTGCCTGGGGGGGGACAGGGCAGGGGCCCCAGCATTTT; cdr3_aa: CAWGGTGQGPQHF; j_call: TRBJ1-5; v_call: TRBV30; d_call: TRBD1; clone_size: .
cdr3_nt: TGTGCCAGCAGCCAAGGTCTCACGCACGCTGGTTGGACAGAGGGCTACACCTTC; cdr3_aa: CASSQGLTHAGWTEGYTF; j_call: TRBJ1-2; v_call: TRBV3-1/TRBV3-2; d_call: .; clone_size: .
cdr3_nt: TGTGCCAGCAGTGAAGCAACGGGCAATCAGCCCCAGCATTTT; cdr3_aa: CASSEATGNQPQHF; j_call: TRBJ1-5; v_call: TRBV6-1; d_call: .; clone_size: .
cdr3_nt: TGTGCCAGCAGTGGTAGCTCCACAGATACGCAGTATTTT; cdr3_aa: CASSGSSTDTQYF; j_call: TRBJ2-3; v_call: TRBV6-2/TRBV6-3; d_call: .; clone_size: .
cdr3_nt: TGTGCCAGCAGTTTGGGAGGTGGGACTGAAGCTTTCTTT; cdr3_aa: CASSLGGGTEAFF; j_call: TRBJ1-1; v_call: TRBV12-3/TRBV12-4; d_call: .; clone_size: once
cdr3_nt: TGTGCCAGCAGTTTACGGGCCTCAGGGGCAGGGGATACGCAGTATTTT; cdr3_aa: CASSLRASGAGDTQYF; j_call: TRBJ2-3; v_call: TRBV6-6; d_call: .; clone_size: .
cdr3_nt: TGCGCCAGCAGGTACACTAGCGGCGCCGGGTCCCAGTACTTC; cdr3_aa: CASRYTSGAGSQYF; j_call: TRBJ2-5; v_call: TRBV5-1; d_call: TRBD2; clone_size: once
cdr3_nt: TGTGCCAGCAGCCAAAGTTCAGTTGATAGCACCCTCCACTTT; cdr3_aa: CASSQSSVDSTLHF; j_call: TRBJ1-6; v_call: TRBV3-1/TRBV3-2; d_call: .; clone_size: few